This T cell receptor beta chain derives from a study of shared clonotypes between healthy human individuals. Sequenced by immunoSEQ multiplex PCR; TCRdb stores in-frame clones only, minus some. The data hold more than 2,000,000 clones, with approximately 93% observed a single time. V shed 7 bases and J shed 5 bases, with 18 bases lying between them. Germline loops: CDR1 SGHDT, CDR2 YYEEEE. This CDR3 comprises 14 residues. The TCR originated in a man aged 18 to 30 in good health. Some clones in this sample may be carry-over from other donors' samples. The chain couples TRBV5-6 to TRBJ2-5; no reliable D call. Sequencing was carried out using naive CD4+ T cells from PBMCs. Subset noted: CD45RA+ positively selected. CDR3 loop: CASGGVDWWETQYF. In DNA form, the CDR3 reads TGTGCCAGCGGTGGGGTCGACTGGTGGGAGACCCAGTACTTC.